The 19 T cell receptor beta chains below were found in one sample sequenced in a study of shared clonotypes between healthy human individuals. TCRdb keeps only in-frame clones here, not all; method: immunoSEQ multiplex PCR. The profile covers approximately 940,000 clones, with about three quarters appearing a single time and roughly 1.5% taken by the ten largest. Sequenced: memory CD4+ T cells sorted from blood. Described subset: CD45RA-negative fraction. These receptors were obtained from a man younger than 35 in good health.

The genes are TRBV7-9 and TRBJ2-2; possible D gene TRBD1, 5 bases. This CDR3 region has 15 residues. Germline loops: CDR1 SEHNR, CDR2 FQNEAQ (reference sequence). V was cut by 1 base and J by 6 bases, with 12 bases left in between. The CDR3 DNA reads as TGTGCCAGCAGCTTAGTCGGTGCAGGGCCCGGGGAGCTGTTTTTT. Its protein is CASSLVGAGPGELFF. Full variable domain (missing parts from reference TRBV7-9 and TRBJ2-2): DTGVSQNPRHKITKRGQNVTFRCDPISEHNRLYWYRQTLGQGPEFLTYFQNEAQLEKSRLLSDRFSAERPKGSFSTLEIQRTEQGDSAMYLCASSLVGAGPGELFFGEGSRLTVL.

On this clone: At the DNA level, this CDR3 is encoded by other sequences in the same sample as well. This chain links TRBV7-9 with TRBJ2-5; TRBD1 might be the D (5 bases). Trimming removed 1 base from V and 4 bases from J, with 10 bases in between. Germline values: CDR1 SEHNR, CDR2 FQNEAQ (reference sequence). The CDR3 runs to 14 residues. CDR3 coding DNA: TGTGCCAGCAGCTTAGTACAAGGGGTAGAGACCCAGTACTTC. This translates into CASSLVQGVETQYF.

This chain connects TRBV5-6 to TRBJ2-2; 9 bases line up with TRBD2. With V trimmed by 4 bases and J by 7 bases, 11 bases remained unmatched. CDR3 length: 16 residues. The germline gives CDR1 SGHDT, CDR2 YYEEEE. The CDR3 DNA is TGTGCCAGCAGCCATCTGGCGGGAGGGCCGCTCGGGGAGCTGTTTTTT. It encodes CASSHLAGGPLGELFF.

The chain couples TRBV7-6 to TRBJ2-1, with D perhaps TRBD2 (5 bases). Germline V gene lookup returns CDR1 SGHVS and CDR2 FNYEAQ. The V gene lost 6 bases and the J gene lost 4 bases, with 16 bases spanning the gap. The CDR3 sequence is 15 residues long. This CDR3 is CASRYTPGLYNEQFF. CDR3 sequence (DNA): TGTGCCAGCAGGTACACGCCCGGACTGTACAATGAGCAGTTCTTC.

This chain links TRBV5-4 with TRBJ2-3, with 9 bases that match TRBD2. Trimming took 4 bases from V and 1 from J; bases not matched to a gene: 7. The CDR3 has 16 residues. Germline V CDR1 and CDR2: SGHNT, YYREEE (reference sequence). The CDR3 region has the DNA TGTGCCAGCAGCATTTTAGCGGGGGCCGGCACAGATACGCAGTATTTT. It specifies CASSILAGAGTDTQYF.

The chain recombines TRBV5-1 with TRBJ2-7; perhaps TRBD1 as D (6 bases). CDR1 and CDR2 (germline): SGHRS, YFSETQ. The length of the CDR3 is 14 residues. Trimming stripped 5 bases from V and 2 bases from J, with 14 bases between. CDR3 coding DNA: TGCGCCAGCAGTGGGATGGGGGCCACCTACGAGCAGTACTTC. Encoded protein: CASSGMGATYEQYF.

The chain uses TRBV29-1 and TRBJ2-7; D possibly corresponds to TRBD1 (6 bases). CDR1 and CDR2 (germline): SQVTM, ANQGSEA. The V end was cut by 4 bases, the J end by 3 bases, with 13 bases between. The CDR3 totals 13 residues. The CDR3 region has the DNA TGCAGCGTTGTTGGCCAGGGGCTCTACGAGCAGTACTTC. It specifies CSVVGQGLYEQYF.

The chain links TRBV5-6 to TRBJ2-7; 8 bases map to TRBD2. This CDR3 is built from 15 residues. The V segment lost 4 bases and the J segment 0 bases; nucleotides outside the gene matches: 6. Per the germline V gene, CDR1 is SGHDT and CDR2 is YYEEEE. The CDR3 is CASSRPGGDSYEQYF. In nucleotides, the CDR3 is TGTGCCAGCAGCCGGCCCGGGGGGGACTCCTACGAGCAGTACTTC.

Concerning this clone: The same CDR3 is also encoded by other DNA sequences in this sample. This chain links TRBV18 with TRBJ1-5; D not certain. CDR3 length: 12 residues. Germline-derived CDR1 and CDR2 are KGHSH and LQKENI. V gave up 3 bases and J gave up 7 bases, with 7 bases separating them. The CDR3 here is CASSPGDQPQHF. In DNA, the CDR3 is TGTGCCAGCTCACCCGGTGACCAGCCCCAGCATTTT.

The V gene is TRBV10-2, the J gene TRBJ2-7, with TRBD1 matching over 11 bases. Germline trimming cut 6 bases from V and 4 bases from J; bases unmatched to any gene: 8. Germline V gene lookup returns CDR1 WSHSY and CDR2 SAAADI. This CDR3 region has 15 residues. The CDR3 nucleotides are TGCGCCAGCAGCGAACGGACAGGGGGCCCTTACGAGCAGTACTTC. It yields the protein CASSERTGGPYEQYF.

The J gene is TRBJ2-7, the V gene TRBV5-1; a weak D match, TRBD1 (6 bases). CDR3 size: 14 residues. Germline V gene sequence: CDR1 SGHRS, CDR2 YFSETQ. V lost 2 bases to trimming and J lost 7 bases, with 16 bases between them. CDR3 sequence (DNA): TGCGCCAGCAGCTTTAGGGACAAGGGGTTGGAGCAGTACTTC. It yields the protein CASSFRDKGLEQYF.

The rearrangement joins TRBV7-2 to TRBJ2-7; TRBD1 matches at 10 bases. J lost 1 base, V lost 7 bases, and 4 bases had no gene match. Germline assignment: CDR1 SGHTA and CDR2 FQGNSA. There are 14 residues in the CDR3. The CDR3 is CASTKDRGSYEQYF. For the CDR3, the DNA is TGTGCCAGCACCAAGGACAGGGGGTCCTACGAGCAGTACTTC. Full variable domain (missing parts from reference TRBV7-2 and TRBJ2-7): GAGVSQSPSNKVTEKGKDVELRCDPISGHTALYWYRQSLGQGLEFLIYFQGNSAPDKSGLPSDRFSAERTGGSVSTLTIQRTQQEDSAVYLCASTKDRGSYEQYFGPGTRLTVT.

The chain employs TRBV14 and TRBJ2-7; TRBD1 might be the D (6 bases). Looked up from germline, CDR1 is SGHDN and CDR2 is FVKESK. V was pared by 0 bases and J by 6 bases, with 24 bases between. This CDR3 region has 18 residues. The CDR3 coding sequence is TGTGCCAGCAGCCAAGACGCCCCAATACAGGGTCCCCTCCTCGAGCAGTACTTC. Translated, it gives CASSQDAPIQGPLLEQYF. Full variable domain (remainder filled in from reference TRBV14 and TRBJ2-7): EAGVTQFPSHSVIEKGQTVTLRCDPISGHDNLYWYRRVMGKEIKFLLHFVKESKQDESGMPNNRFLAERTGGTYSTLKVQPAELEDSGVYFCASSQDAPIQGPLLEQYFGPGTRLTVT.

This chain links TRBV6-5 with TRBJ2-1, with 10 bases lining up with TRBD2. Germline CDR1 reads MNHEY; CDR2 reads SVGAGI. The V and J ends lost 2 bases and 7 bases, in that order; junction bases with no gene match: 8. This CDR3 is 16 amino acids long. CDR3 nucleotide sequence: TGTGCCAGCAGTTACCTCAGCGGGAGGGCCGGTAATGAGCAGTTCTTC. It codes for CASSYLSGRAGNEQFF.

The genes are TRBV28 and TRBJ1-1; D not certain. There are 14 residues in the CDR3. V was shortened by 7 bases and J by 4 bases, with 16 bases between the two germline ends. CDR1 and CDR2 from the germline V gene are MDHEN and SYDVKM. The CDR3, as DNA: TGTGCCAGCACTATTATAACGGGGAGCACTGAAGCTTTCTTT. Translated: CASTIITGSTEAFF. Using reference TRBV28 and TRBJ1-1 for the parts outside the CDR3, the full variable domain is DVKVTQSSRYLVKRTGEKVFLECVQDMDHENMFWYRQDPGLGLRLIYFSYDVKMKEKGDIPEGYSVSREKKERFSLILESASTNQTSMYLCASTIITGSTEAFFGQGTRLTVV.

There are a few counts of this clone. The CDR3 DNA reads TGTGCAAGTCGCTTAGCGGGGACGGGGGGAGGCAATCAGCCCCAGCATTTT. It is translated as CASRLAGTGGGNQPQHF. The chain joins TRBV12-2 to TRBJ1-5. TRBV12-2 is shown as a pseudogene. The CDR3 has 17 amino acids.

This clone was observed a handful of times. This rearrangement joins TRBV19 to TRBJ1-6, with TRBD1 matching over 7 bases. The CDR3 runs to 15 residues. Trimming cost V 8 bases and J 2 bases; bases outside gene matches: 6. In germline, CDR1 is LNHDA, CDR2 SQIVND (reference sequence). CDR3 in DNA: TGTGCCAGTGCTCCGGACAGGACCTATAATTCACCCCTCCACTTT. Its protein product is CASAPDRTYNSPLHF.

This clone was counted between two and nine times. The genes are TRBV30 and TRBJ2-3, with D hard to call. This CDR3 has 14 amino acids. Germline V gene lookup returns CDR1 GTSNPN and CDR2 SVGIG (reference sequence). The V gene lost 0 bases and the J gene lost 6 bases, with 13 bases spanning the gap. CDR3 DNA: TGTGCCTGGAGTGTAAAAAAACGGATGGATACGCAGTATTTT. Translating it yields CAWSVKKRMDTQYF.

The chain recombines TRBV5-1 with TRBJ1-1; D gene uncertain. Between the trimmed V and J ends, which lost 4 bases and 0 bases, there was a span of 16 bases. CDR3 size: 16 residues. The V gene's germline CDR1 is SGHRS and CDR2 YFSETQ. CDR3 protein: CASSPGVGPMNTEAFF. For the CDR3, the DNA is TGCGCCAGCAGCCCGGGCGTTGGGCCTATGAACACTGAAGCTTTCTTT. The variable domain in full, completed from reference TRBV5-1 and TRBJ1-1, reads KAGVTQTPRYLIKTRGQQVTLSCSPISGHRSVSWYQQTPGQGLQFLFEYFSETQRNKGNFPGRFSGRQFSNSRSEMNVSTLELGDSALYLCASSPGVGPMNTEAFFGQGTRLTVV.